These T cell receptor beta chains were read from a single sample in a study of blood T cell repertoires in COVID-19. The repertoire was sequenced with immunoSEQ multiplex PCR; TCRdb's copy has only in-frame clones and lacks some. The repertoire has about 300,000 clones, roughly 90% of them found once; the top ten carry more than 2%. The material sequenced was peripheral blood. The receptors were sampled from a man aged 18 to 29 with active or convalescent COVID-19. Each CDR3 is given with its conserved first and last residue. The order of the fields is CDR3 length, D gene, V gene, J gene, clone size, CDR3 protein, CDR3 DNA. The D gene is left open where the match is weak. Not every row has a clone size; where given, it reads once, few, many or a size class.

>15|TRBD2|TRBV5-4|TRBJ2-2|-
CASSVPSGRTGELFF
TGTGCCAGCAGCGTGCCTAGCGGGAGAACCGGGGAGCTGTTTTTT
>12|-|TRBV5-6|TRBJ1-4|-
CASSLPGEKLFF
TGTGCCAGCAGCCTTCCAGGTGAAAAACTGTTTTTT
>17|TRBD2|TRBV5-1|TRBJ2-1|-
CASSSSILAGGPTEQFF
TGCGCCAGCAGCTCTTCCATACTAGCGGGAGGGCCCACTGAGCAGTTCTTC
>15|-|TRBV11-2|TRBJ1-1|-
CASSPRALARAEAFF
TGTGCCAGCAGCCCTCGGGCCCTAGCCCGGGCTGAAGCTTTCTTT
>15|-|TRBV19|TRBJ1-1|-
CASSTSFQGEAEAFF
TGTGCCAGTAGTACCTCGTTTCAGGGTGAGGCTGAAGCTTTCTTT
>11|TRBD1|TRBV20-1|TRBJ1-1|-
CSAQGGTEAFF
TGCAGTGCTCAGGGGGGCACTGAAGCTTTCTTT
>14|-|TRBV27|TRBJ1-6|-
CASSLAGLGSPLHF
TGTGCCAGCAGTTTGGCAGGGCTAGGGTCACCCCTCCACTTT
>12|-|TRBV4-1|TRBJ1-6|-
CASSGQRLPLHF
TGCGCCAGCAGCGGACAGCGGTTACCCCTCCACTTT
>13|TRBD1|TRBV24-1|TRBJ2-7|-
CATPGQGSYEQYF
TGTGCCACTCCGGGACAGGGGTCATACGAGCAGTACTTC
>15|TRBD2|TRBV6-5|TRBJ2-5|-
CASTPRGDPQETQYF
TGTGCCAGCACCCCCCGGGGGGACCCCCAAGAGACCCAGTACTTC
>14|TRBD1|TRBV6-5|TRBJ1-1|few
CASRKPGQATEAFF
TGTGCCAGCAGAAAGCCGGGACAGGCTACTGAAGCTTTCTTT
>14|TRBD1|TRBV7-9|TRBJ2-7|-
CAIDRGNSSYEQYF
TGTGCCATAGACAGGGGGAACAGCTCCTACGAGCAGTACTTC
>14|-|TRBV27|TRBJ1-1|few
CASSFSTAATEAFF
TGTGCCAGCAGTTTCTCCACTGCGGCGACTGAAGCTTTCTTT
>14|-|TRBV4-1|TRBJ2-1|-
CASSLDLDYNEQFF
TGCGCCAGCAGCCTAGATCTAGATTACAATGAGCAGTTCTTC
>14|-|TRBV7-9|TRBJ1-1|once
CASSPPQGNTEAFF
TGTGCCAGCAGCCCACCCCAGGGGAACACTGAAGCTTTCTTT
>15|TRBD1|TRBV5-1|TRBJ1-1|-
CASSSGQGANTEAFF
TGCGCCAGCAGCTCGGGACAGGGGGCGAACACTGAAGCTTTCTTT
>14|TRBD1|TRBV7-9|TRBJ1-1|-
CASISGQPNTEAFF
TGTGCCAGTATTTCGGGACAGCCGAACACTGAAGCTTTCTTT
>16|TRBD1|TRBV5-1|TRBJ1-4|-
CASSPGQTATNEKLFF
TGCGCCAGCAGCCCGGGACAGACTGCAACTAATGAAAAACTGTTTTTT
>17|-|TRBV11-2|TRBJ2-1|-
CASSTPLVRGLDNEQFF
TGTGCCAGCAGCACCCCTTTAGTACGGGGTCTGGACAATGAGCAGTTCTTC
>14|-|TRBV7-9|TRBJ2-1|-
CASSFLEGFSEQFF
TGTGCCAGCAGCTTTTTGGAGGGTTTCAGTGAGCAGTTCTTC
>15|-|TRBV9|TRBJ2-3|-
CASSGLGTSTDTQYF
TGTGCCAGCTCTGGGCTGGGCACTAGCACAGATACGCAGTATTTT
>15|-|TRBV7-9|TRBJ1-1|-
CASSNRDPTYTEAFF
TGTGCCAGCAGCAACAGGGACCCGACATACACTGAAGCTTTCTTT
>17|TRBD2|TRBV28|TRBJ2-1|-
CASSARGGPSPYNEQFF
TGTGCCAGCAGTGCCCGGGGGGGGCCTTCGCCTTACAATGAGCAGTTCTTC
>14|-|TRBV7-2|TRBJ2-7|-
CASSLLQGSGEQYF
TGTGCCAGCAGCTTACTACAGGGATCCGGCGAGCAGTACTTC